Sequencing of this T cell receptor (beta chain) was carried out in a study of cytomegalovirus exposure and HLA in healthy donors (dated by TCRdb to between 2016 and 2019). Some background on the complete study: An earlier analysis of 587 of the donors reported about 260 Gb of sequence data and approximately 120 million unique TCR beta sequences obtained from about 179 million T cells. In a later analysis, previously published TCR beta repertoires from several hundred donors were re-analyzed and high-resolution HLA genotyping was added so that TCR occurrence patterns could be studied. Alongside the repertoire data, information on donor age, sex, ethnicity and CMV serostatus was compiled. The study profiled the T cell repertoires of 550 to 700 subjects by immunosequencing and related them to cytomegalovirus serostatus. Because of strong linkage in the cohort, five DR-DQ haplotypes were treated as single units for association and clustering. An earlier analysis of approximately 630 of the donors applied high-throughput TCR beta sequencing to assess whether each TCR beta V gene segment acted as functional or pseudogenic. Typing coverage varied by locus: roughly 620-640 donors for A, B, C, DRB1 and DQB1; around 560 for DQA1; more than 600 for DPA1; more than 450 for DPB1. Besides the first cohort of more than 650 subjects, a separate validation cohort made up of 120 different subjects was used. About 280 gigabases of sequencing data and approximately 91 million unique TCR sequences made up an early release that covered around 640 HLA-typed donors. Class I and class II HLA loci were covered by the typing at four-digit resolution. Among some 400 genotyped donors of the cohort, an average of around 240,000 unique TCR beta nucleotide sequences were sequenced per donor, 15% to 20% of them non-productive. The study aimed to test whether cataloging public T cell receptors could reveal signatures of past pathogen exposure. The genetic ancestry cluster associated with self-reported Caucasian donors included 81% of the 300 to 400 genotyped donors. To predict cytomegalovirus infection status, the study brought together high-throughput TCR immunosequencing, statistical association of individual TCRs with disease status, and machine learning. A later genetic analysis used genome-wide SNP genotypes for about three fifths of the 666 donors, treating that subset as a discovery cohort. Rather than using new phenotypic data, the later analysis identified candidate immune exposures from TCR beta sequences and from how often those sequences occurred across donors. All discovery cohort repertoires had been generated using a single sequencing platform. General conclusions and limits of the study: In both the original and validation cohorts, the classifier was reported to diagnose cytomegalovirus status with high specificity and sensitivity. A further reported finding was that TCR beta sequences accurately predicted the HLA-A and HLA-B alleles for most subjects in the first cohort. V-gene and J-gene trimming of TCR beta chains was associated with a missense DCLRE1C variant in a later genetic analysis, and the association was replicated in an independent cohort. In an earlier analysis of 587 of the donors, most TCR beta V segments appeared in productive rearrangements about 90% or about 30% of the time, broadly matching IMGT annotations. Assigning TCR associations to individual alleles was difficult when HLA alleles, especially DR and DQ, strongly co-occurred. According to a later genetic analysis, donors in an Asian-associated ancestry cluster had fewer N-insertions in productive TCRs than the roughly 670-donor mean. Because HLA typing was unavailable for some donors at each locus, only the typed subset was used in association tests. While some public TCRs were present in many individuals, most TCR sequences turned up only very rarely across donors. Several of the top co-occurrence clusters appeared to be linked to parvovirus B19, influenza, CMV and Epstein-Barr virus, according to a later analysis. Presence/absence analyses assumed roughly uniform sequencing depth across donors, an assumption that may not hold. Because the 87-base-pair reads could not distinguish some IMGT-functional V segments, including TRBV6-2 and TRBV6-3, those segments were excluded. The study listed 150 to 200 TCR beta chains as associated with cytomegalovirus. In a later analysis, HLA-associated TCR beta chains showed more clonal expansion and lower generation probabilities than non-associated chains that were equally common. In this cohort, only TCR beta chains were sequenced, and detectable features were limited by the absence of alpha or paired-chain data. A later analysis associated approximately 17,000 TCR beta sequences with specific HLA alleles at a false discovery rate of 0.05. In a later analysis, TCR association rates were found to vary across HLA loci, with the most associated TCRs seen for DRB1 alleles and the fewest for HLA-C alleles. According to a later analysis, most CMV-associated TCR beta chains appeared to be HLA-restricted, and the HLA associations seemed to be driven largely by CMV exposure. In vitro tests confirmed that a few of the cytomegalovirus-associated TCR beta chains recognize cytomegalovirus antigens. The authors suggested that the approach could potentially be extended to other disease states and immunological phenotypes. Correlated functional status among segregating V segments might reflect linkage disequilibrium, but an unknown experimental factor could not be ruled out. Because counts were too low, roughly 16 rarely observed V segments, including chromosome 9 orphons, were left out of the earlier analysis of 500 to 750 of the donors. A cluster of highly shared sequence variants was judged likely to be a technical artifact of the sequencing pipeline. Immune exposure information for the cohort was limited to CMV serostatus.

Library prep was done by the immunoSEQ multiplex PCR assay. For the multiplex PCR, a mixture combining 60 forward primers for TCR Vbeta segments and 13 reverse primers for TCR Jbeta segments was used. The CDR3 region of rearranged TCR beta genes was amplified from genomic DNA by a multiplex PCR assay. The amplified TCR beta libraries were sequenced on the Illumina HiSeq System as 87-base-pair reads. Per the authors' processing: Across the 600 to 700 repertoires, a later analysis counted some 80 million unique TCR beta chains, around 11 million of which were shared by at least two donors. To remove PCR and sequencing errors, raw reads were error-corrected and collapsed into unique sequences using a nearest-neighbor algorithm that merged closely related sequences. CDR3 sequences were aligned to IMGT reference sequences to assign V, D and J gene segments. Each retained sequence needed at least a six-nucleotide match to both a V gene segment and a J gene segment. Rearrangements were classified as productive when the CDR3 lacked stop codons and remained in frame with V and J, and all other rearrangements were classified as non-productive. Following IMGT convention, CDR3 was defined as the stretch from the second conserved V-encoded cysteine up to the conserved J-encoded phenylalanine. Sequences without an unambiguous match to a single V gene segment were excluded from the earlier analysis of about 600 of the donors. In an earlier analysis of several hundred of the donors, V segments were called functional above 56.7% productive rearrangements and were called segregating when the between-donor standard deviation exceeded 5%. A statistical classification framework was built to diagnose cytomegalovirus status from the catalog of TCR beta chain sequences. V and J gene assignment, in a later analysis, came from comparing TCR nucleotide sequences with IMGT/GENE-DB human TR gene sequences. The TCRdist pipeline was used in a later analysis to assign CDR3 sequences and most-parsimonious VDJ recombination scenarios. A later analysis defined each TCR beta chain by its CDR3 amino acid sequence plus V-gene family, and excluded reads lacking a unique V-gene family. A later analysis removed several hundred highly shared, low-generation-probability nucleotide sequences to deal with suspected cross-contamination and a sequencing artifact. In a later analysis, a clonal expansion index was calculated for each public chain from normalized within-repertoire ranks of inferred template counts. A later analysis computed generation probabilities with a VDJ recombination model fitted to out-of-frame rearrangements, and checked the results against IGoR. A later analysis scored TCR-TCR, TCR-HLA and TCR-CMV co-occurrence with hypergeometric tests, applying a repertoire-size bias correction to TCR pairs. A later analysis estimated false discovery rates by permuting HLA or CMV assignments 20 times. In a later analysis, co-occurring TCRs were grouped with DBSCAN, and TCRdist sequence similarity was added when clustering was performed within HLA-allele-positive subsets. Repertoires with fewer than 30,000 or more than 120,000 public chains were left out of co-occurrence clustering, as were a few repertoires with anomalous nucleotide sharing. This immuneACCESS table, as held by TCRdb, lists in-frame sequences with V and J called but not all clones. Of the missing ones, under half trace to an unresolved V gene in checked studies; the others have no known cause. That table gives V, J and clone size, and the DNA gave D and trimming. This sample has 150,000 to 200,000 clones in its table, and about four fifths of those were observed once. The ten largest clones capture around 1.9% of the sample.

The cohort consisted of 666 healthy bone marrow donors. At the time of sampling, all cohort members were nominally healthy, though unrecorded immune exposures were likely present. The donor tested CMV seronegative, placing the donor among the 350 or so seronegative members of the cohort. A peripheral blood sample was provided by each donor, and peripheral blood mononuclear cells were used for TCR beta sequencing. The Qiagen DNeasy Blood Extraction Kit was used to extract genomic DNA from the blood cell samples. For CDR1 and CDR2, the germline V gene lists SGHTA and FQGTGA. V loses 5 bases of germline sequence and J loses 8 bases, and the interval between the two ends is 9 bases. The cysteine opens and the phenylalanine closes a CDR3 of 12 amino acids. Only the CDR3 portion is preserved as DNA: 36 bases, with reading frame beginning at the first base. This clone has only a few counts. There is no known antigen for this receptor. No per-base quality is available; no much larger clone lies one base away.

The chain joins TRBV7-3 to TRBJ1-4, with the D segment identity uncertain. This clonotype was obtained from a woman aged 25 to 39 in good health and CMV-seronegative. Sequencing used PBMCs. For the CDR3, the sequence is CASSPRAEKLFF. The DNA sequence is TGTGCCAGCAGCCCCCGTGCGGAAAAACTGTTTTTT.